The rows below give T cell receptor beta chains drawn from one sample of a study of post-analysis software for immune sequencing data. TCRdb used MiXCR to reprocess the PCR reads, holding one entry per CDR3 protein. The sample lists roughly 150,000 distinct CDR3 sequences, under 40% occurring once. Sequenced material: blood, taken after autologous hematopoietic stem cell transplantation. The source is a girl aged 10-17 years with multiple sclerosis. CDR3s include the opening cysteine and the closing phenylalanine or tryptophan. The D gene is left open where the match is weak. A row's size may be missing; if present it is once, few, many or a size class.

v_call: TRBV10-3
clone_size: few
d_call: -
j_call: TRBJ1-2
cdr3_aa: CAIRRAGWRPDYGYTF
cdr3_nt: TGTGCCATCAGGAGGGCCGGATGGCGCCCCGACTATGGCTACACCTTC

v_call: TRBV20-1
clone_size: -
d_call: TRBD1
j_call: TRBJ1-5
cdr3_aa: CSAGWGTGGRGNQPQHF
cdr3_nt: TGCAGTGCTGGGTGGGGGACAGGGGGCAGGGGCAATCAGCCCCAGCATTTT

v_call: TRBV29-1
clone_size: few
d_call: TRBD1
j_call: TRBJ1-2
cdr3_aa: CSVEWDRGIGYGYTF
cdr3_nt: TGCAGCGTGGAATGGGACAGGGGAATCGGCTATGGCTACACCTTC

v_call: TRBV27
clone_size: many
d_call: -
j_call: TRBJ2-5
cdr3_aa: CASRNLLGNAETQYF
cdr3_nt: TGTGCCAGCCGAAACTTACTAGGAAACGCGGAGACCCAGTACTTC

v_call: TRBV12-3/TRBV12-4
clone_size: -
d_call: -
j_call: TRBJ2-5
cdr3_aa: CASSQALGRQETQYF
cdr3_nt: TGTGCCAGCAGCCAAGCCTTGGGGCGTCAAGAGACCCAGTACTTC

v_call: TRBV6-6
clone_size: few
d_call: TRBD1
j_call: TRBJ2-7
cdr3_aa: CASSAMTGAAYEQYF
cdr3_nt: TGTGCCAGCAGTGCCATGACAGGGGCTGCCTACGAGCAGTACTTC

v_call: TRBV12-3/TRBV12-4
clone_size: -
d_call: TRBD1
j_call: TRBJ2-1
cdr3_aa: CASSPGQGQGRNEQFF
cdr3_nt: TGTGCCAGCAGCCCGGGACAGGGACAAGGCAGAAATGAGCAGTTCTTC

v_call: TRBV11-2
clone_size: -
d_call: -
j_call: TRBJ2-1
cdr3_aa: CASSEGHLNEQFF
cdr3_nt: TGTGCCAGCAGCGAGGGACACCTAAATGAGCAGTTCTTC

v_call: TRBV20-1
clone_size: many
d_call: -
j_call: TRBJ2-1
cdr3_aa: CSASLTSWNEQFF
cdr3_nt: TGCAGTGCTAGTCTAACTAGTTGGAATGAGCAGTTCTTC

v_call: TRBV6-6
clone_size: -
d_call: TRBD2
j_call: TRBJ2-1
cdr3_aa: CASSSRTRVVEQFF
cdr3_nt: TGTGCCAGCAGTTCCAGGACTAGAGTGGTTGAGCAGTTCTTC

v_call: TRBV5-1
clone_size: -
d_call: -
j_call: TRBJ2-5
cdr3_aa: CASSLTTRPGETQYF
cdr3_nt: TGCGCCAGCAGCTTGACCACTCGTCCCGGGGAGACCCAGTACTTC

v_call: TRBV20-1
clone_size: -
d_call: -
j_call: TRBJ2-1
cdr3_aa: CSAPTPGAPAQFF
cdr3_nt: TGCAGTGCTCCCACACCCGGAGCTCCCGCGCAGTTCTTC

v_call: TRBV11-2
clone_size: -
d_call: TRBD2
j_call: TRBJ2-1
cdr3_aa: CASRGLADVNEQFF
cdr3_nt: TGTGCCAGCAGGGGACTAGCGGACGTCAATGAGCAGTTCTTC

v_call: TRBV9
clone_size: -
d_call: -
j_call: TRBJ2-2
cdr3_aa: CASSPTPGQTTGELFF
cdr3_nt: TGTGCCAGCAGCCCGACCCCGGGACAAACCACCGGGGAGCTGTTTTTT

v_call: TRBV7-2
clone_size: few
d_call: -
j_call: TRBJ2-1
cdr3_aa: CASSFSAEQFF
cdr3_nt: TGTGCCAGCAGCTTCTCGGCAGAGCAGTTCTTC

v_call: TRBV7-8
clone_size: few
d_call: -
j_call: TRBJ2-7
cdr3_aa: CASSLGGRPKKYEQYF
cdr3_nt: TGTGCCAGCAGCTTAGGGGGGCGTCCGAAGAAGTACGAGCAGTACTTC

v_call: TRBV7-3
clone_size: -
d_call: TRBD2
j_call: TRBJ2-2
cdr3_aa: CASSQGLAGATGELFF
cdr3_nt: TGTGCCAGCAGCCAGGGACTAGCGGGAGCTACCGGGGAGCTGTTTTTT

v_call: TRBV12-3/TRBV12-4
clone_size: -
d_call: TRBD2
j_call: TRBJ2-5
cdr3_aa: CASSFSSGSSETQYF
cdr3_nt: TGTGCCAGCAGTTTCTCAAGCGGGAGTTCGGAGACCCAGTACTTC

v_call: TRBV12-3/TRBV12-4
clone_size: -
d_call: TRBD2
j_call: TRBJ2-1
cdr3_aa: CASSWAGDLETQFF
cdr3_nt: TGTGCCAGCAGTTGGGCGGGAGACCTGGAGACCCAGTTCTTC

v_call: TRBV9
clone_size: many
d_call: -
j_call: TRBJ2-7
cdr3_aa: CASSVAAGRSYEQYF
cdr3_nt: TGTGCCAGCAGCGTAGCCGCCGGACGATCCTACGAGCAGTACTTC

v_call: TRBV7-9
clone_size: -
d_call: TRBD2
j_call: TRBJ2-3
cdr3_aa: CATRTSGSTDTQYF
cdr3_nt: TGTGCCACCAGGACTAGCGGATCCACAGATACGCAGTATTTT

v_call: TRBV29-1
clone_size: many
d_call: -
j_call: TRBJ1-2
cdr3_aa: CGIRGGIYGYTF
cdr3_nt: TGCGGCATACGGGGAGGGATCTATGGCTACACCTTC

v_call: TRBV14
clone_size: few
d_call: -
j_call: TRBJ2-1
cdr3_aa: CASSPTYNEQFF
cdr3_nt: TGTGCCAGCAGCCCAACCTACAATGAGCAGTTCTTC

v_call: TRBV7-9
clone_size: -
d_call: TRBD1
j_call: TRBJ1-4
cdr3_aa: CASSARDRTNEKLFF
cdr3_nt: TGTGCCAGCAGCGCCCGGGACAGAACTAATGAAAAACTGTTTTTT